The subject of this entry is one T cell receptor (beta chain). No antigen is known for it. Constant-segment primers were used for 5'RACE, and the resulting TCR alpha and TCR beta cDNA libraries carried sample barcodes and UMIs. TCRdb analysed the 5' RACE reads with MiXCR anew, one entry per CDR3 protein. The sample shows hundreds of thousands of distinct CDR3 sequences, about an eighth of them seen only once. The data derive from a study of T-cell memory formation after mild COVID-19. Study-wide findings and caveats: Pre-infection memory contained some responding clones, which suggested that cross-reactive memory had joined.

CDR3 size: 14 residues. J was trimmed by 2 bases and V by 6 bases; bases with no gene match: 3. The sequence came from a man aged 18 to 29 who had mild COVID-19 (a few samples of this study predate the infection). Cell type and time point are not known. Sequenced material: PBMCs or a T cell subset sorted from them (not recorded which). The chain couples TRBV12-3 or TRBV12-4 to TRBJ2-7; 11 bases are shared with TRBD2. CDR3 sequence: CASSLTSGAYEQYF. The CDR3 DNA sequence: TGTGCCAGCAGCCTGACTAGCGGGGCCTACGAGCAGTACTTC.